One and the same sample provided the 16 T cell receptor beta chains below, sequenced in a study of blood T cells in healthy people across ages. For the second PCR, which ran for about 7 to 11 cycles, a sample-barcoded 5' primer and a J-beta primer mix were used. TCRdb recomputed calls from the 5' RACE reads with MiXCR, one row per CDR3 protein. This sample yields roughly 1.5 million distinct CDR3 sequences, of which 35% to 45% are seen a single time; about 4% belongs to the top ten. Sequenced sample: blood. The source is a young woman in good health.

This chain joins TRBV27 and TRBJ1-2, with no clear D. V lost 5 bases, J lost 3 bases, and 16 bases lay in between. From germline, CDR1 is MNHEY and CDR2 SMNVEV (reference sequence). The CDR3 is 15 amino acids. CDR3 in DNA: TGTGCCAGCAGTCCCCGGATTGCGGCCTACTATGGCTACACCTTC. Amino acids: CASSPRIAAYYGYTF.

This clonotype was seen only a few times. The rearrangement links TRBV4-3 to TRBJ1-4, with 7 bases matching TRBD1. The CDR3 covers 15 residues. Germline CDR1 and CDR2: LGHNA and YSLEER. J gave up 5 bases and V 4 bases, and 7 bases lay outside the gene matches. The CDR3: CASSPRDSPNEKLFF. The CDR3 coding sequence is TGCGCCAGCAGCCCCCGGGACAGTCCCAATGAAAAACTGTTTTTT.

This chain links TRBV27 with TRBJ2-5; D may match TRBD1 or TRBD2 (5 bases each). The germline gives CDR1 MNHEY, CDR2 SMNVEV (reference sequence). The CDR3 extends over 15 amino acids. V was trimmed by 2 bases and J by 1 base, leaving 11 bases between them. The CDR3: CASSLRGTFQETQYF. Here the CDR3 DNA reads TGTGCCAGCAGTTTACGAGGGACCTTCCAAGAGACCCAGTACTTC.

This clonotype has a handful of counts. The rearrangement uses TRBV6-5 and TRBJ2-1; 7 bases map to TRBD2. J gave up 9 bases and V 6 bases, and 8 bases lay outside the gene matches. The CDR3 sequence is 13 residues long. Germline V gene sequence: CDR1 MNHEY, CDR2 SVGAGI. The CDR3 region has the DNA TGTGCCAGCAGAGCCGGGACTATCACTGAGCAGTTCTTC. Translated, it gives CASRAGTITEQFF.

This chain connects TRBV4-1 to TRBJ2-3, with D possibly being TRBD2 (6 bases). Germline-derived CDR1 and CDR2 are MGHRA and YSYEKL. The CDR3 loop spans 15 amino acids. V was cut by 3 bases and J by 6 bases, with 16 bases left in between. As DNA, the CDR3 is TGCGCCAGCAGCCATCCCCGGGACTCCCGTGATACGCAGTATTTT. Translation gives CASSHPRDSRDTQYF.

As regards this clonotype: The junction departs from the called germline gene at one end, perhaps through a read error. The chain couples TRBV28 to TRBJ1-5; the match to TRBD1 covers 11 bases. This CDR3 region has 15 residues. CDR1 and CDR2 from the germline V gene are MDHEN and SYDVKM. CDR3 nucleotides: TGTGCCAGCAGTTTCCGGACAGGGGGCAAGCAGCCCCAGCATTTT. Translating gives CASSFRTGGKQPQHF. The full variable domain, its missing parts supplied by reference TRBV28 and TRBJ1-5, is DVKVTQSSRYLVKRTGEKVFLECVQDMDHENMFWYRQDPGLGLRLIYFSYDVKMKEKGDIPEGYSVSREKKERFSLILESASTNQTSMYLCASSFRTGGKQPQHFGDGTRLSIL.

The table lists this clonotype with a few counts. The V call is TRBV7-9, the J call TRBJ2-1; D is tentatively TRBD1 or TRBD2 (5 bases each). Trimming stripped 1 base from V and 7 bases from J, with 14 bases between. This CDR3 is built from 15 residues. Germline V CDR1 and CDR2: SEHNR, FQNEAQ (reference sequence). DNA of the CDR3: TGTGCCAGCAGCTTAGAGGGACGGGCGTTAAATGAGCAGTTCTTC. As protein: CASSLEGRALNEQFF.

The chain couples TRBV2 to TRBJ2-3; 8 positions agree with TRBD1. Trimming cost V 6 bases and J 2 bases; bases outside gene matches: 4. Germline CDR1 is SNHLY and CDR2 is FYNNEI. The length of the CDR3 is 14 residues. The DNA of the CDR3 is TGTGCCAGCAGACCGGACAGGGACACAGATACGCAGTATTTT. Translation: CASRPDRDTDTQYF.

The chain couples TRBV5-1 to TRBJ2-7; D is unclear. The V gene lost 4 bases and the J gene lost 3 bases, with 17 bases spanning the gap. Germline-derived CDR1 and CDR2 are SGHRS and YFSETQ. This CDR3 spans 15 amino acids. CDR3 sequence (DNA): TGCGCCAGCAGCGAGTCCAAAGACCGACTCTACGAGCAGTACTTC. Protein: CASSESKDRLYEQYF.

This clonotype was seen just once. This clone may be a read error of a much larger clone one base away. The chain couples TRBV12-3 or TRBV12-4 to TRBJ2-5; weak D call: TRBD2 (6 bases). The CDR3 has 13 amino acids. The CDR3 loop reads CVSSRRGQETQYF. CDR3 in DNA: TGTGTCAGCAGTCGTCGGGGGCAAGAGACCCAGTACTTC.

This clonotype was recorded a few times. The rearrangement joins TRBV4-2 to TRBJ2-5; the D call may be TRBD1 or TRBD2 (6 bases each). This CDR3 spans 17 amino acids. Germline V gene data show CDR1 as LGHNA and CDR2 as YNFKEQ. V was shortened by 2 bases and J by 3 bases, with 19 bases between the two germline ends. The CDR3 region is CASSQRLRRGVEETQYF. The CDR3 DNA is TGTGCCAGCAGCCAAAGACTACGGAGGGGGGTGGAAGAGACCCAGTACTTC.

This chain uses TRBV20-1 with TRBJ2-1; unclear D gene. Trimming took off 3 bases at V and 1 base at J, with 10 bases between the two ends. Germline values: CDR1 DFQATT, CDR2 SNEGSKA (reference sequence). The CDR3 consists of 14 residues. CDR3 protein: CSAREGWSYNEQFF. Here the CDR3 DNA reads TGCAGTGCTAGGGAAGGGTGGTCCTACAATGAGCAGTTCTTC.

There are a few counts of this clonotype. The V and J genes are TRBV20-1 and TRBJ1-2; a weak D match, TRBD1 (6 bases). The V gene's germline CDR1 is DFQATT and CDR2 SNEGSKA (reference sequence). V was shortened by 4 bases and J by 4 bases, with 13 bases between the two germline ends. This CDR3 is 13 amino acids long. DNA for the CDR3: TGCAGTGCTATGAGGGGGGGCGGCTATGGCTACACCTTC. Its protein is CSAMRGGGYGYTF.

The V gene is TRBV15, the J gene TRBJ2-6; the D gene is possibly TRBD1 (6 bases). Germline CDR1 reads LNHNV; CDR2 reads YYDKDF (reference sequence). V was trimmed by 3 bases and J by 0 bases, leaving 9 bases between them. This CDR3 has 16 amino acids. The CDR3 DNA reads TGTGCCACCAGCAGGGACAGCTTCTCTGGGGCCAACGTCCTGACTTTC. Encoded protein: CATSRDSFSGANVLTF. Based on the CDR3 plus reference TRBV15 and TRBJ2-6, the full variable domain is DAMVIQNPRYQVTQFGKPVTLSCSQTLNHNVMYWYQQKSSQAPKLLFHYYDKDFNNEADTPDNFQSRRPNTSFCFLDIRSPGLGDTAMYLCATSRDSFSGANVLTFGAGSRLTVL.

This clonotype was seen more than once but under ten times. V and J are TRBV20-1 and TRBJ1-1; possible D gene TRBD1, 5 bases. From germline, CDR1 is DFQATT and CDR2 SNEGSKA (reference sequence). This CDR3 comprises 13 residues. Between the trimmed V and J ends, which lost 4 bases and 1 base, there was a span of 10 bases. The CDR3 nucleotides are TGCAGTGCTACTGGGGACCCGAACACTGAAGCTTTCTTT. Protein: CSATGDPNTEAFF.

This clonotype was observed a handful of times. This chain connects TRBV28 to TRBJ2-3, with D possibly being TRBD2 (6 bases). The CDR3 is 15 residues long. CDR1 is MDHEN, CDR2 SYDVKM, per germline. Between the trimmed V and J ends, which lost 10 bases and 2 bases, there was a span of 19 bases. The CDR3 loop is CATNDRESATDTQYF. In DNA form, the CDR3 reads TGTGCCACCAACGATCGGGAGTCCGCCACAGATACGCAGTATTTT.